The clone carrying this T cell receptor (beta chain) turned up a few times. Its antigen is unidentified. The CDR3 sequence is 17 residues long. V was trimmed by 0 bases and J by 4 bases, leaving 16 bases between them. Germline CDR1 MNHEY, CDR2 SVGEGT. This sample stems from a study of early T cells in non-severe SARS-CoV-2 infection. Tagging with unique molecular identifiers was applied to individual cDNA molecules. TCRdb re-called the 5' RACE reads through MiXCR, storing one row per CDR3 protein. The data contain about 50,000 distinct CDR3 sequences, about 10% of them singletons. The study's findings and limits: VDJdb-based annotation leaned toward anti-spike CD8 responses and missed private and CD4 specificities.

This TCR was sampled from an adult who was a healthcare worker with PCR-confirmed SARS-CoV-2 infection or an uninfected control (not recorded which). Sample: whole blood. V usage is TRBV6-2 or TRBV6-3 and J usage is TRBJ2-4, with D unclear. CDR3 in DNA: TGTGCCAGCAGTTACTCGAGTTTGGCAAAAGGAAAAAACATTCAGTACTTC. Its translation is CASSYSSLAKGKNIQYF.